Shown below are 14 T cell receptor beta chains from a single sample sequenced in a study of shared clonotypes between healthy human individuals. Naive CD8 populations comprised CD45RO-negative cells positively selected for CCR7, excluding terminally differentiated effector memory CD45RA+ cells. Sequenced by immunoSEQ multiplex PCR; TCRdb stores in-frame clones only, minus some. The data contain 600,000 or so clones, about 98% of them singletons. The specimen was naive CD8+ T cells sorted from blood. These receptors came from a man aged 25 to 45 in good health.

The chain recombines TRBV28 with TRBJ2-7; 7 nucleotides agree with TRBD1. The junction had 14 bases not matched to a gene; V was cut back by 4 bases and J by 2 bases. The CDR3 has 17 amino acids. Germline lookup yields CDR1 MDHEN and CDR2 SYDVKM. This chain's CDR3 is CASSYYYRDRGTYEQYF. CDR3 DNA: TGTGCCAGCAGTTACTATTACCGGGACAGAGGGACCTACGAGCAGTACTTC.

The chain employs TRBV7-9 and TRBJ2-3, with 14 bases identical to TRBD2. V trimming: 4 bases; J trimming: 3 bases; junction bases outside the gene matches: 3. Germline CDR1 reads SEHNR; CDR2 reads FQNEAQ (reference sequence). The CDR3 loop spans 16 amino acids. The DNA for the CDR3 is TGTGCCAGCAGCTCCGGACTAGCGGGAGGTACAGATACGCAGTATTTT. It specifies CASSSGLAGGTDTQYF.

V is TRBV10-3 and J is TRBJ2-2; TRBD2 aligns across 12 bases. Germline V lookup: CDR1 ENHRY, CDR2 SYGVKD. V trimming: 4 bases; J trimming: 8 bases; junction bases outside the gene matches: 2. This CDR3 is 14 amino acids long. CDR3 region: CAISGTSGTGELFF. CDR3 DNA sequence: TGTGCCATCAGTGGGACTAGCGGGACTGGGGAGCTGTTTTTT.

J is TRBJ2-1 and V is TRBV27, with 8 bases matching TRBD2. CDR1 is MNHEY, CDR2 SMNVEV, per germline (reference sequence). V shed 2 bases and J 14 bases; nucleotides not matched to a gene: 8. This CDR3 has 13 residues. CDR3 amino acids: CASSLNSGLEKFF. The CDR3 DNA sequence: TGTGCCAGCAGTTTAAACTCGGGACTAGAGAAGTTCTTC.

The chain has TRBV4-1 and TRBJ2-7; TRBD2 matches 8 bases. CDR3 length equals 16 residues. Germline V lookup: CDR1 MGHRA, CDR2 YSYEKL. V trimming: 4 bases; J trimming: 3 bases; junction bases outside the gene matches: 11. CDR3 in amino acids: CASSPSSGRAVYEQYF. CDR3 nucleotides: TGCGCCAGCAGCCCCTCTTCCGGGAGGGCCGTCTACGAGCAGTACTTC.

CDR3 sequence (DNA): TGTGCCAGCAGCCAATTGGGGACAGCTGAGCAGTTCTTC. This translates into CASSQLGTAEQFF. J is TRBJ2-1 and V is TRBV14, with TRBD1 matching 7 bases. The germline gives CDR1 SGHDN, CDR2 FVKESK. The CDR3 length is 13 residues. V gave up 2 bases and J gave up 9 bases; unmatched junction bases: 4.

The rearrangement joins TRBV7-9 to TRBJ2-7; D possibly uses TRBD1 or TRBD2 (5 bases each). Germline V gene data show CDR1 as SEHNR and CDR2 as FQNEAQ (reference sequence). The CDR3 length is 14 residues. The germline V and J ends were trimmed by 0 bases and 2 bases, with 8 bases remaining between them. The chain's CDR3 is CASSLALGAYEQYF. The DNA for the CDR3 is TGTGCCAGCAGCTTAGCGTTGGGGGCCTACGAGCAGTACTTC.

The rearrangement uses TRBV29-1 and TRBJ2-7; D gene uncertain. Trimming cost V 3 bases and J 3 bases, with 6 bases left between them. The CDR3 is 11 residues long. In germline, CDR1 is SQVTM, CDR2 ANQGSEA. CDR3 protein: CSVDVGYEQYF. As DNA, the CDR3 is TGCAGCGTTGATGTGGGCTACGAGCAGTACTTC.

V and J are TRBV7-9 and TRBJ2-2; TRBD1 is a possible D gene (5 bases). Germline V gives CDR1 SEHNR, CDR2 FQNEAQ (reference sequence). The V gene lost 5 bases and the J gene lost 0 bases, with 10 bases spanning the gap. CDR3 length: 15 amino acids. CDR3 region: CASSLTVANTGELFF. CDR3 DNA: TGTGCCAGCAGCCTGACAGTCGCGAACACCGGGGAGCTGTTTTTT.

The chain has TRBV7-9 and TRBJ1-4; D call uncertain. V was cut by 2 bases and J by 4 bases, with 14 bases left in between. The CDR3 covers 16 residues. Germline values: CDR1 SEHNR, CDR2 FQNEAQ (reference sequence). The CDR3 DNA is TGTGCCAGCAGCTTACTTCAGGTCGGAGGTAATGAAAAACTGTTTTTT. It specifies CASSLLQVGGNEKLFF.

This chain connects TRBV2 to TRBJ1-1; no reliable D call. Per the germline V gene, CDR1 is SNHLY and CDR2 is FYNNEI. This CDR3 region has 11 residues. V was trimmed by 10 bases and J by 4 bases, leaving 10 bases between them. CDR3 DNA sequence: TGTGCCACCCAGCTCGGCACTGAAGCTTTCTTT. Its protein is CATQLGTEAFF.

This clone was detected only a few times. Other DNA sequences in the same sample also yield this CDR3. The chain combines TRBV11-2 with TRBJ1-1, with a tentative D call TRBD1 (5 bases). From germline, CDR1 is SGHAT and CDR2 FQNNGV. The CDR3 consists of 14 residues. The ends were cut back, 3 bases at V and 1 base at J, with 9 bases in the middle. DNA of the CDR3: TGTGCCAGCAGCTTGGCCCAGGGGAACACTGAAGCTTTCTTT. It yields the protein CASSLAQGNTEAFF.

This clone is a singleton in its sample. The J gene is TRBJ1-1, the V gene TRBV9; D uncertain. The CDR3 has 14 amino acids. In germline, CDR1 is SGDLS, CDR2 YYNGEE. V lost 0 bases, J lost 4 bases, and 10 bases lay in between. The DNA of the CDR3 is TGTGCCAGCAGCGTAGGTAGTGGCGTCACTGAAGCTTTCTTT. As protein: CASSVGSGVTEAFF.

The chain couples TRBV2 to TRBJ2-1; a weak D match, TRBD2 (5 bases). CDR1 is SNHLY, CDR2 FYNNEI, per germline. CDR3 length: 16 residues. Trimming stripped 2 bases from V and 4 bases from J, with 15 bases between. The DNA of the CDR3 is TGTGCCAGCAGTGAACCCGACTACGAAATGTACAATGAGCAGTTCTTC. This translates into CASSEPDYEMYNEQFF.